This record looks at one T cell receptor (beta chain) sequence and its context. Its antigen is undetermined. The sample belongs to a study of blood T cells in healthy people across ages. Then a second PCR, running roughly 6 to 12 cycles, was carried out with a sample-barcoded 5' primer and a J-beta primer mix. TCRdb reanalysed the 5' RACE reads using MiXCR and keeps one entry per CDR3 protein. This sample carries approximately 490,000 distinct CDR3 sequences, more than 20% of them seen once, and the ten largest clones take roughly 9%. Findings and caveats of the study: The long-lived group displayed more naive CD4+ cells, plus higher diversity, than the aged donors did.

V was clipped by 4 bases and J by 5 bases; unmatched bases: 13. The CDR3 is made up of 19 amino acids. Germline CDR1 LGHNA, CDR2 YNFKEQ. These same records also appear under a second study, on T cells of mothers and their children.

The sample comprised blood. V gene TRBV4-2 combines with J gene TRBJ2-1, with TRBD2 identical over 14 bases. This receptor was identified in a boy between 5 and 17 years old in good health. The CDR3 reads CASSRAGTSGRSFNNEQFF. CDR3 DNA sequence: TGTGCCAGCAGCCGAGCCGGGACTAGCGGGAGATCGTTCAACAATGAGCAGTTCTTC.